This is a list of T cell receptor beta chains from one sample in a study of blood T cell repertoires in COVID-19. Repertoires were generated with immunoSEQ multiplex PCR, while TCRdb's copy carries only in-frame clones and drops some. Counted here are about 300,000 clones, roughly 90% occurring once; the ten biggest clones make up about 2%. The specimen was peripheral blood. The receptors come from a woman aged 25 to 39 with COVID-19, enrolled during active disease. Each CDR3 is given with its conserved first and last residue. The D gene is left open where the match is weak. Not all rows give a size; the values are once, few, many and, for expanded clones, a class.

CDR3aa,CDR3nt,j_gene,abundance,d_gene,v_gene
CASSLVSVNTEAFF,TGTGCCAGCAGCTTAGTGTCGGTGAACACTGAAGCTTTCTTT,TRBJ1-1,-,-,TRBV7-9
CASSFQTSPTMLQQFF,TGTGCCAGCAGCTTTCAGACTAGCCCTACAATGCTTCAGCAGTTCTTC,TRBJ2-1,once,TRBD2,TRBV11-3
CASSPPTGIPKETQYF,TGTGCCAGCTCACCACCGACAGGGATCCCGAAAGAGACCCAGTACTTC,TRBJ2-5,once,TRBD1,TRBV18
CSVDNPEGRGARNTEAFF,TGCAGCGTTGATAACCCCGAAGGACGGGGGGCTCGGAACACTGAAGCTTTCTTT,TRBJ1-1,once,-,TRBV29-1
CASSYSYSENQPQHF,TGTGCCAGCAGTTACTCGTACAGTGAGAATCAGCCCCAGCATTTT,TRBJ1-5,-,-,TRBV6-5
CASSLVSQETQYF,TGTGCCAGCAGCTTAGTGAGCCAAGAGACCCAGTACTTC,TRBJ2-5,-,-,TRBV7-9
CASYFGTDDISSNQPQHF,TGTGCTAGTTATTTTGGGACAGACGATATATCTAGCAATCAGCCCCAGCATTTT,TRBJ1-5,-,TRBD1,TRBV12-5
CASSPLSRGEKETQYF,TGCGCCAGCAGCCCCCTCTCCAGGGGGGAAAAAGAGACCCAGTACTTC,TRBJ2-5,-,-,TRBV5-1
CASRSASGRPYNEQFF,TGTGCCAGCAGGTCGGCTAGCGGAAGACCCTACAATGAGCAGTTCTTC,TRBJ2-1,-,TRBD2,TRBV5-4
CASSLRGSGNTIYF,TGTGCCAGCAGTTTAAGAGGGTCTGGAAACACCATATATTTT,TRBJ1-3,-,-,TRBV27
CASSWGQGAYTEAFF,TGTGCCAGCAGCTGGGGACAGGGGGCTTACACTGAAGCTTTCTTT,TRBJ1-1,-,TRBD1,TRBV5-4
CASSSIAGVTGELFF,TGTGCCAGCAGTTCTATAGCGGGAGTAACCGGGGAGCTGTTTTTT,TRBJ2-2,-,TRBD2,TRBV27
CASSLRSRNFRTDTQYF,TGTGCCAGCAGTTTACGGTCCCGCAATTTCCGCACAGATACGCAGTATTTT,TRBJ2-3,-,-,TRBV28
CASSPGPGTDGVEAFF,TGTGCCAGCAGCCCGGGTCCCGGAACCGACGGTGTGGAAGCTTTCTTT,TRBJ1-1,-,-,TRBV5-4
CASSRQVNTEAFF,TGTGCCAGCAGCAGACAGGTGAACACTGAAGCTTTCTTT,TRBJ1-1,-,-,TRBV7-9
CASSASRGSGRIYEQYF,TGTGCCAGTAGTGCGTCCAGAGGGAGCGGGAGGATCTACGAGCAGTACTTC,TRBJ2-7,once,TRBD2,TRBV19
CSVDGLAGNTGELFF,TGCAGCGTAGACGGACTAGCGGGAAACACCGGGGAGCTGTTTTTT,TRBJ2-2,-,TRBD2,TRBV29-1